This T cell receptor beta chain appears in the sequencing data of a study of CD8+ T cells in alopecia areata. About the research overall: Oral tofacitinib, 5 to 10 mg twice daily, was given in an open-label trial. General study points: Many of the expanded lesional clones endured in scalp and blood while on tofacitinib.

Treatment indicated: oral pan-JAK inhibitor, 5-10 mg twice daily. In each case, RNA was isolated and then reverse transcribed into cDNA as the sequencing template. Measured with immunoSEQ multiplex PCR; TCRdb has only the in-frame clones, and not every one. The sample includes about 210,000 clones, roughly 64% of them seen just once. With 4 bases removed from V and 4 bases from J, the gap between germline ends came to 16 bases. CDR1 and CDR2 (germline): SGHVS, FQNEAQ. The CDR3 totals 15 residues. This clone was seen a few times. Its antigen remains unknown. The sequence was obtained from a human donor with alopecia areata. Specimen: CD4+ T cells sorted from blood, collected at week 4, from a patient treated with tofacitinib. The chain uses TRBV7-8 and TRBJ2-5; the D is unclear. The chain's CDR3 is CASSSYLREGETQYF. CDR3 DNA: TGTGCCAGCAGCTCCTACCTCAGAGAAGGAGAGACCCAGTACTTC.